This is a list of T cell receptor beta chains from one sample in a study of CD8 T cells in Susac syndrome. TCRdb passed the immunoSEQ multiplex PCR reads through MiXCR, listing each CDR3 protein once. The table shows 73,000 or so distinct CDR3 sequences, with about 95% occurring only once. Sequenced: CD8+ T cells from PBMCs. The receptors here all came from a human donor with multiple sclerosis. Each CDR3 is given with its conserved first and last residue. Each record gives: J gene, V gene, CDR3 protein.

TRBJ1-2	TRBV19	CASIITGGTSGYTF
TRBJ2-3	TRBV7-9	CASSSSEEDTQYF
TRBJ2-7	TRBV29-1	CSVGSPRGGGEQYF
TRBJ2-2	TRBV3-1	CASSQEWLAGGPRNTGELFF
TRBJ2-4	TRBV13	CASMRAAKNIQYF
TRBJ1-1	TRBV25-1	CASIPTGEDTEAFF
TRBJ1-2	TRBV14	CASSHAGQVYGYTF
TRBJ2-1	TRBV9	CASSADRASYNEQFF
TRBJ1-1	TRBV27	CASSWAQQTAEAFF
TRBJ2-2	TRBV7-8	CASSLGRGGTTNTGELFF
TRBJ1-2	TRBV29-1	CSVVGSDRDYGYTF
TRBJ2-7	TRBV3-1	CASSPRGGSSYEQYF
TRBJ2-7	TRBV29-1	CSVEGEANTYEQYF
TRBJ2-3	TRBV5-1	CASSLTQDYSDTQYF
TRBJ1-1	TRBV29-1	CSVGTGGTEAFF
TRBJ1-1	TRBV13	CASSLGEQFRNTEAFF